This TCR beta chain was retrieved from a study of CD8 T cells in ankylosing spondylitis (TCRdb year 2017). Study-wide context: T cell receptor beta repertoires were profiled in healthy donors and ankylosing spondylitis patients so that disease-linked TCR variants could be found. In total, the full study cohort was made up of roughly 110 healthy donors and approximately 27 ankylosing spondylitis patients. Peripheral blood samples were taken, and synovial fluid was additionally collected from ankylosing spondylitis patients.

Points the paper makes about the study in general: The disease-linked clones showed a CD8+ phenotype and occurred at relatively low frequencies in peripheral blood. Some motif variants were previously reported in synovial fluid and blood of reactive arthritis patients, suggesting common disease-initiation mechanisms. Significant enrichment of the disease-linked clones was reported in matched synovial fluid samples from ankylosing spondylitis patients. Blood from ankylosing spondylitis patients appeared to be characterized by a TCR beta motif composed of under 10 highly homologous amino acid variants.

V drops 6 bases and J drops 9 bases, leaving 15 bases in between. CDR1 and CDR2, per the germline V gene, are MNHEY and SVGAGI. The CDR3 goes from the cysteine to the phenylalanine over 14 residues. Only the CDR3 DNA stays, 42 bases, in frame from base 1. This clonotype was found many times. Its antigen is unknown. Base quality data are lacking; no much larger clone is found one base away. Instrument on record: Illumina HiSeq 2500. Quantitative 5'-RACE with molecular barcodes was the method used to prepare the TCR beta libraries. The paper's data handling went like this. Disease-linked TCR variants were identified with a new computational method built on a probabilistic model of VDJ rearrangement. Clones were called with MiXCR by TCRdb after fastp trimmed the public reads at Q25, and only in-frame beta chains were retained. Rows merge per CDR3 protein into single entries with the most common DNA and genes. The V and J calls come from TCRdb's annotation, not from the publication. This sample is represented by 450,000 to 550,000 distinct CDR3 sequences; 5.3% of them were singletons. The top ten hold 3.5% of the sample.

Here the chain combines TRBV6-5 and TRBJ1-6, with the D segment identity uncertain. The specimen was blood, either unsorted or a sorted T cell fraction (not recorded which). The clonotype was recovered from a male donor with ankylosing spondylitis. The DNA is TGTGCCAGCAGCTCCGGGCCTTCCGCTTCACCCCTCCACTTT. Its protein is CASSSGPSASPLHF.